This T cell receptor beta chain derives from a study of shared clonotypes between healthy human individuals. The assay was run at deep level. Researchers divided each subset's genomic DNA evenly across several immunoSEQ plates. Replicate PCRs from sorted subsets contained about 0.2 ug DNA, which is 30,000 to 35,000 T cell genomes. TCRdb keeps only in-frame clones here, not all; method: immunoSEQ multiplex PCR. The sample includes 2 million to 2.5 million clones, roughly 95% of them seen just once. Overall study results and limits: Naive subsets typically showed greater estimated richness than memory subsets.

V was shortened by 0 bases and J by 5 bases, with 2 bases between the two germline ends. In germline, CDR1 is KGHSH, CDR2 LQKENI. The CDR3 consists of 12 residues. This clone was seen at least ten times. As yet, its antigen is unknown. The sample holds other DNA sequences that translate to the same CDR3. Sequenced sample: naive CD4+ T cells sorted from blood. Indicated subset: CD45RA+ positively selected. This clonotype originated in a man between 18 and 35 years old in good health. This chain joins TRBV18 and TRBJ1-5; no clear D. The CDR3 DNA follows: TGTGCCAGCTCACCACCGGATCAGCCCCAGCATTTT. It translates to CASSPPDQPQHF.